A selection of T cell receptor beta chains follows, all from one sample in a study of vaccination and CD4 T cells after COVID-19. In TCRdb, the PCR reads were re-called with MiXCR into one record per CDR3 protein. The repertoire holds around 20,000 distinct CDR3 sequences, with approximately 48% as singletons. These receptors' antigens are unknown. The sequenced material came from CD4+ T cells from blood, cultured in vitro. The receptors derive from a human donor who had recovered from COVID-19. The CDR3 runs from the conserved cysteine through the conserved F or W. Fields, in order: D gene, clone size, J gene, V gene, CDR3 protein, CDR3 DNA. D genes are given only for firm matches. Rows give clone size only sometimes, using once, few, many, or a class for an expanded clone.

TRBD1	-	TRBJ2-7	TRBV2	CAGQEDYEQYF	TGTGCGGGACAGGAAGACTACGAGCAGTACTTC
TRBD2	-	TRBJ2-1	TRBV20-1	CSARRLAAYNEQFF	TGCAGTGCTAGACGGCTAGCGGCCTACAATGAGCAGTTCTTC
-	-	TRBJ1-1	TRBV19	CASKEGEWTEAFF	TGTGCCAGTAAGGAGGGGGAGTGGACTGAAGCTTTCTTT
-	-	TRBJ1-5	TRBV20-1	CSARDHVQRAQHF	TGCAGTGCTAGAGATCATGTGCAGCGGGCCCAGCATTTT
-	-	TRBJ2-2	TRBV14	CASSPFSWSSTGELFF	TGTGCCAGCAGCCCTTTCTCATGGTCGAGCACCGGGGAGCTGTTTTTT
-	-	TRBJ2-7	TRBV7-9	CASSLFGYEQYF	TGTGCCAGCAGCCTGTTCGGCTACGAGCAGTACTTC
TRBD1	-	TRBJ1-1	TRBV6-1	CASSTGGGALEAFF	TGTGCCAGCAGTACAGGGGGGGGGGCCCTTGAAGCTTTCTTT
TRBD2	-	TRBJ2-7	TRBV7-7	CASSPGGSRSYEQYF	TGTGCTAGCAGCCCGGGAGGGTCCAGATCCTACGAGCAGTACTTC
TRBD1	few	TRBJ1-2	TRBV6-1	CASYQGASANGYTF	TGTGCCAGCTATCAGGGGGCAAGTGCGAATGGCTACACCTTC
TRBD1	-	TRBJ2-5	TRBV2	CASRRDREETQYF	TGTGCCAGCAGGAGGGACAGGGAAGAGACCCAGTACTTC
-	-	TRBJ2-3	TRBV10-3	CAISGEANKQYF	TGTGCCATCAGCGGGGAGGCTAACAAGCAGTATTTT
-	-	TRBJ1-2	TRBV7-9	CASSLGLAEYGYTF	TGTGCCAGCAGCTTAGGGTTAGCGGAGTATGGCTACACCTTC
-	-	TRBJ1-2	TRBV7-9	CASSLSGAKMDGYTF	TGTGCCAGCAGCTTATCGGGGGCGAAAATGGATGGCTACACCTTC
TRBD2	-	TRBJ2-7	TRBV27	CASSRLAGPGRSSYEQYF	TGTGCCAGCTCCCGACTAGCGGGTCCGGGGCGGAGCTCCTACGAGCAGTACTTC
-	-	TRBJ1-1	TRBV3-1	CASSQPWTEAFF	TGTGCCAGCAGCCAACCGTGGACTGAAGCTTTCTTT
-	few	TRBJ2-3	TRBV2	CASSDGQRTLSTDTQYF	TGTGCCAGCAGTGATGGACAGCGGACCCTTAGCACAGATACGCAGTATTTT
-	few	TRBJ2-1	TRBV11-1	CASSAAGYNEQFF	TGTGCCAGCAGCGCCGCGGGTTACAATGAGCAGTTCTTC
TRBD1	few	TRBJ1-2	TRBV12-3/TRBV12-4	CASSPDRGLGYTF	TGTGCCAGCAGCCCGGACAGGGGGCTTGGCTACACCTTC
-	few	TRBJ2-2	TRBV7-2	CASSFQGRGTGELFF	TGTGCCAGCAGCTTCCAGGGGAGGGGCACCGGGGAGCTGTTTTTT
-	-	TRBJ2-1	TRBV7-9	CASSLGGDEQFF	TGTGCCAGCAGCTTAGGGGGGGATGAGCAGTTCTTC
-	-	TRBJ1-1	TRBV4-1	CASSHLFHRNTEAFF	TGCGCCAGCAGCCACCTTTTTCACCGGAACACTGAAGCTTTCTTT
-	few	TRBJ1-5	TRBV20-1	CSARGGLLWPQHF	TGCAGTGCTCGGGGGGGGCTCCTATGGCCCCAGCATTTT
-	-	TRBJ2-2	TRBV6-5	CASSYSWGDGELFF	TGTGCCAGCAGTTACTCGTGGGGGGACGGGGAGCTGTTTTTT
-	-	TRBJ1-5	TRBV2	CASRAGAQYNQPQHF	TGTGCCAGTAGGGCCGGGGCCCAATATAATCAGCCCCAGCATTTT
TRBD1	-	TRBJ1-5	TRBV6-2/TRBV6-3	CATHRGFGNQPQHF	TGTGCCACCCACAGGGGTTTTGGCAATCAGCCCCAGCATTTT
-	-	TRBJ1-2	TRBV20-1	CSASGIAGRDYGYTF	TGCAGTGCTAGTGGTATAGCGGGGCGAGACTATGGCTACACCTTC
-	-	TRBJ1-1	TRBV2	CASSATDYGDTEAFF	TGTGCCAGCAGTGCCACAGATTACGGGGACACTGAAGCTTTCTTT
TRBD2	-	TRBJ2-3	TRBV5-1	CASSLVGSGRADTQYF	TGCGCCAGCAGCTTGGTTGGTAGCGGGAGGGCAGATACGCAGTATTTT
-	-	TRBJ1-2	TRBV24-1	CATSRGNYGYTF	TGTGCCACCAGTAGAGGGAACTATGGCTACACCTTC
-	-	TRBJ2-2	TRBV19	CASSWSRPGELFF	TGTGCCAGTAGTTGGTCGAGACCCGGGGAGCTGTTTTTT
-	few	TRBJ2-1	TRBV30	CAWSVGPGTNEQFF	TGTGCCTGGAGTGTAGGGCCGGGAACCAATGAGCAGTTCTTC
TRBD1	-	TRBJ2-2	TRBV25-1	CASSEWGTGGSGELFF	TGTGCCAGCAGTGAGTGGGGGACAGGGGGCTCCGGGGAGCTGTTTTTT
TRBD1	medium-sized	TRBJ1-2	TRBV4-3	CASSHLIQGVGYTF	TGCGCCAGCAGCCACCTCATACAGGGGGTTGGCTACACCTTC
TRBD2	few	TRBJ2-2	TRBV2	CASMSSAGVGELFF	TGTGCCAGCATGTCGTCGGCGGGAGTCGGGGAGCTGTTTTTT
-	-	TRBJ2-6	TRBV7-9	CASSVRSGANVLTF	TGTGCCAGCAGCGTGCGCTCTGGGGCCAACGTCCTGACTTTC
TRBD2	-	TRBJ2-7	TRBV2	CASSPGGWGPGEQYF	TGTGCCAGCAGTCCGGGAGGGTGGGGGCCGGGGGAGCAGTACTTC
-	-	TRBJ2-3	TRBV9	CASSVASTHGDTQYF	TGTGCCAGCAGCGTAGCGAGTACTCACGGAGATACGCAGTATTTT
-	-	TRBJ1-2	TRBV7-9	CASSRGTNYGYTF	TGTGCCAGCAGCCGAGGGACAAACTATGGCTACACCTTC
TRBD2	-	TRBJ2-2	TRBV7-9	CASSGTRKTGELFF	TGTGCCAGCAGCGGGACTAGGAAGACCGGGGAGCTGTTTTTT
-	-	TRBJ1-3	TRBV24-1	CATSDPRGKSYF	TGTGCCACCAGTGATCCACGGGGAAAGTCTTATTTT
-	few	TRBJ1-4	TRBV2	CASTMVGGANEKLFF	TGTGCCAGCACCATGGTGGGGGGGGCTAATGAAAAACTGTTTTTT
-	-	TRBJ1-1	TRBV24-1	CATSDAGAGTEAFF	TGTGCCACCAGTGATGCCGGGGCGGGCACTGAAGCTTTCTTT